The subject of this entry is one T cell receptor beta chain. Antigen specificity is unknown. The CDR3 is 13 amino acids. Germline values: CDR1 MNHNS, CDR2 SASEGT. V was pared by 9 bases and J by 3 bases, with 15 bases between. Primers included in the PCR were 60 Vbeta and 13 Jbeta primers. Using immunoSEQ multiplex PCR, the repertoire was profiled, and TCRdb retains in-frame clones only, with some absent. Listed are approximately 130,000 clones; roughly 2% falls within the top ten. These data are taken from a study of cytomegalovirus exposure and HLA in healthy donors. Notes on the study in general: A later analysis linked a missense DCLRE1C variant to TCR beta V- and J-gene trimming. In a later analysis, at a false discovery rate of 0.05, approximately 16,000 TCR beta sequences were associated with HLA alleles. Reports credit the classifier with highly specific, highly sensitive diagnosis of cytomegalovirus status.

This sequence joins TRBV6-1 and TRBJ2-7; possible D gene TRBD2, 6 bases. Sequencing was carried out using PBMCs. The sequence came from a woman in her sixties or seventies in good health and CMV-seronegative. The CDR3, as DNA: TGTGCCAGTAGCGGATATGAGAGCTACGAGCAGTACTTC. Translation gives CASSGYESYEQYF.